A single sample is the source of the 16 T cell receptor beta chains below, sequenced in a study of cytomegalovirus exposure and HLA in healthy donors. The data were produced by immunoSEQ multiplex PCR, yet TCRdb's version contains in-frame clones alone and is incomplete. This table holds 200,000 to 250,000 clones, more than 75% found once. The sample comprised PBMCs. These receptor sequences come from a woman younger than 35 in good health and CMV-seropositive.

This chain uses TRBV7-9 with TRBJ2-1; 7 nucleotides align to TRBD1. CDR1 and CDR2 from the germline V gene are SEHNR and FQNEAQ (reference sequence). Losses at the gene ends were 4 bases for V and 4 bases for J; bases not matched to a gene: 10. The CDR3 has 16 residues. CDR3 sequence: CASSYRGQETYNEQFF. CDR3 in DNA: TGTGCCAGCAGCTACAGGGGCCAGGAGACTTACAATGAGCAGTTCTTC.

This clone has a count of ten or more. The CDR3 here is CASSHMDTQYF. CDR3 nucleotides: TGTGCCAGCAGCCACATGGATACGCAGTATTTT. This rearrangement joins TRBV6-4 to TRBJ2-3; D is unresolved. V lost 6 bases to trimming and J lost 6 bases, with 7 bases between them. Germline V CDR1 and CDR2: MRHNA, SNTAGT. There are 11 residues in the CDR3.

This clone came up once. V is TRBV19 and J is TRBJ1-5; 8 bases map to TRBD1. V shed 5 bases, J shed 6 bases, and the junction held 12 bases outside the gene matches. The CDR3 is made up of 16 amino acids. Germline V lookup: CDR1 LNHDA, CDR2 SQIVND (reference sequence). CDR3 residues: CASSVFGTGGTQPQHF. CDR3 bases: TGTGCCAGTAGTGTTTTTGGGACAGGAGGAACTCAGCCCCAGCATTTT.

The V gene is TRBV5-4, the J gene TRBJ2-3, with 10 bases matching TRBD2. V shed 4 bases, J shed 5 bases, and the junction held 7 bases outside the gene matches. The CDR3 runs 15 residues. Germline V gene sequence: CDR1 SGHNT, CDR2 YYREEE (reference sequence). The CDR3 coding sequence is TGTGCCAGCAGCGAAAGCGGGAGGGGGGTAGATACGCAGTATTTT. Translation: CASSESGRGVDTQYF. Complete variable domain (other parts from reference TRBV5-4 and TRBJ2-3): ETGVTQSPTHLIKTRGQQVTLRCSSQSGHNTVSWYQQALGQGPQFIFQYYREEENGRGNFPPRFSGLQFPNYSSELNVNALELDDSALYLCASSESGRGVDTQYFGPGTRLTVL.

V usage is TRBV10-3 and J usage is TRBJ2-1, with a possible D match to TRBD1 (6 bases). CDR3 length: 13 amino acids. Per the germline V gene, CDR1 is ENHRY and CDR2 is SYGVKD. V lost 5 bases to trimming and J lost 5 bases, with 10 bases between them. Here the CDR3 reads CAISRAGDNEQFF. In nucleotides, the CDR3 is TGTGCCATCAGTAGGGCAGGGGACAATGAGCAGTTCTTC.

V is TRBV29-1 and J is TRBJ2-1; TRBD2 agrees at 14 bases. CDR1 and CDR2 from the germline V gene are SQVTM and ANQGSEA. Trimming removed 7 bases from V and 1 base from J; junction bases left unmatched: 0. The CDR3 contains 14 residues. CDR3 loop: CSGLAGGSYNEQFF. CDR3 nucleotides: TGCAGCGGACTAGCGGGAGGGTCCTACAATGAGCAGTTCTTC.

The chain uses TRBV11-1 and TRBJ2-1; D call uncertain. This CDR3 comprises 13 residues. The germline V and J ends were trimmed by 1 base and 7 bases, with 8 bases remaining between them. Looked up from germline, CDR1 is SGHAT and CDR2 is FQDESV (reference sequence). CDR3 sequence (DNA): TGTGCCAGCAGCTTAGGCAGGTTGAATGAGCAGTTCTTC. This gives the protein CASSLGRLNEQFF.

The rearrangement uses TRBV18 and TRBJ1-4; no clear D. Trimming left V 3 bases short and J 3 bases short, with 14 bases between. The length of the CDR3 is 16 residues. CDR1 and CDR2 from the germline V gene are KGHSH and LQKENI. The CDR3 DNA sequence: TGTGCCAGCTCACCCCGAATAATTTCGGCTAATGAAAAACTGTTTTTT. Translation: CASSPRIISANEKLFF.

This CDR3 reads CSVGDRADTQYF. In nucleotides, the CDR3 is TGCAGCGTGGGAGACAGGGCAGATACGCAGTATTTT. V is TRBV29-1 and J is TRBJ2-3; 7 bases line up with TRBD1. Trimming removed 6 bases from V and 4 bases from J; junction bases left unmatched: 4. Germline assignment: CDR1 SQVTM and CDR2 ANQGSEA. The CDR3 is 12 residues long.

The chain couples TRBV2 to TRBJ2-7, with TRBD1 identical over 7 bases. Germline V lookup: CDR1 SNHLY, CDR2 FYNNEI. The CDR3 is made up of 14 amino acids. V lost 6 bases, J lost 1 base, and 6 bases stayed unmatched. The CDR3 coding sequence is TGTGCCAGCAGGATGCAGGGACAGTCCTACGAGCAGTACTTC. Translating it yields CASRMQGQSYEQYF.

This clone was seen more than once but under ten times. The V call is TRBV28, the J call TRBJ2-6, with a tentative D call TRBD1 (5 bases). Germline lookup yields CDR1 MDHEN and CDR2 SYDVKM. The CDR3 covers 16 residues. Trimming took 7 bases from V and 0 from J, leaving 13 bases between them. The DNA of the CDR3 is TGTGCCAGCACCACCCCGGACAACTCTGGGGCCAACGTCCTGACTTTC. This sequence encodes CASTTPDNSGANVLTF.

The J gene is TRBJ1-4, the V gene TRBV28; TRBD1 matches at 10 bases. Unmatched junction bases numbered 7, after V lost 4 bases and J lost 8 bases. The CDR3 is made up of 15 amino acids. In germline, CDR1 is MDHEN, CDR2 SYDVKM. This CDR3 is CASSSRTGGWEKLFF. In DNA, the CDR3 is TGTGCCAGCAGTTCAAGGACAGGGGGATGGGAAAAACTGTTTTTT.

This clone was found a few times. The CDR3 DNA sequence: TGTGCCAGCAGTTACTCCGGGACAGCGAACACCGGGGAGCTGTTTTTT. Translating it yields CASSYSGTANTGELFF. The chain recombines TRBV6-5 with TRBJ2-2; 7 bases line up with TRBD1. CDR1 is MNHEY, CDR2 SVGAGI, per germline. J lost 0 bases, V lost 0 bases, and 1 base had no gene match. The CDR3 is 16 amino acids.

The chain couples TRBV9 to TRBJ2-1, with D uncertain. The CDR3 extends over 13 amino acids. Looked up from germline, CDR1 is SGDLS and CDR2 is YYNGEE. V lost 2 bases and J 7 bases, leaving 10 bases between the germline ends. The CDR3 DNA reads as TGTGCCAGCAGCGTCAATAGCCTAAATGAGCAGTTCTTC. It is translated as CASSVNSLNEQFF.

This clone was counted a few times. CDR3 in amino acids: CASSLENYGYTF. As DNA, the CDR3 is TGTGCCAGCAGTTTGGAGAATTATGGCTACACCTTC. V usage is TRBV28 and J usage is TRBJ1-2; D remains ambiguous. The V end was cut by 3 bases, the J end by 5 bases, with 7 bases between. The CDR3 has 12 residues. The germline CDR1 and CDR2 sequences are MDHEN and SYDVKM.

V gene TRBV29-1 combines with J gene TRBJ1-1, with 9 bases identical to TRBD1. This CDR3 is 14 amino acids long. Trimming took 6 bases from V and 4 from J; bases not matched to a gene: 9. Germline V CDR1 and CDR2: SQVTM, ANQGSEA. DNA for the CDR3: TGCAGCGTCAAACCGGGACAGGGTGGCACTGAAGCTTTCTTT. It encodes CSVKPGQGGTEAFF.